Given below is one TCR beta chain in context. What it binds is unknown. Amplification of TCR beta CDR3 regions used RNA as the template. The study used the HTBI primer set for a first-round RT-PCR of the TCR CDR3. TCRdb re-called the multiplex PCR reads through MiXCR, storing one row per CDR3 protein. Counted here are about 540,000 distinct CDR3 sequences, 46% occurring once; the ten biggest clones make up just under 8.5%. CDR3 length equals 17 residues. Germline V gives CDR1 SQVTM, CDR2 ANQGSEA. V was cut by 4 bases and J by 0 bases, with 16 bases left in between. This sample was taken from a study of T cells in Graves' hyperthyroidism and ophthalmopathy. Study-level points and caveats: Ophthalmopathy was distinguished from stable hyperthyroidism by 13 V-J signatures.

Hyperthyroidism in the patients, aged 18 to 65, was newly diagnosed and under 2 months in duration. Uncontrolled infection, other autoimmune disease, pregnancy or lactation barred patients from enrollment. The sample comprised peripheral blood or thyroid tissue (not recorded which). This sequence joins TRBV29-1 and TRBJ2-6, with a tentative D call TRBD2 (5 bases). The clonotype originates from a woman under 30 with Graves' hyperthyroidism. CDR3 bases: TGCAGCGTTGCAGAGGGCACCGGAACCTCTGGGGCCAACGTCCTGACTTTC. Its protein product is CSVAEGTGTSGANVLTF.